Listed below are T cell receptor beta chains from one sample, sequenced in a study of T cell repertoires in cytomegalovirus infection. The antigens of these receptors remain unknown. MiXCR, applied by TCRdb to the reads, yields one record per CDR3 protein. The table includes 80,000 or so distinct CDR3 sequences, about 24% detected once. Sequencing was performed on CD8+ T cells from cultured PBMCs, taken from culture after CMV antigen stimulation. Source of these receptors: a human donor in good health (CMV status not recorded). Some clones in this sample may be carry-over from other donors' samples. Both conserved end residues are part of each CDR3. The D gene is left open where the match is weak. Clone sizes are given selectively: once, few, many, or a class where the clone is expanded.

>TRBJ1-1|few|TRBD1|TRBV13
CASSLGRGRSEAFF
TGTGCCAGCAGCTTAGGCAGGGGGCGTTCTGAAGCTTTCTTT
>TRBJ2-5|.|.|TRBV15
CATGEGGAEETQYF
TGTGCCACCGGGGAAGGAGGGGCAGAGGAGACCCAGTACTTC
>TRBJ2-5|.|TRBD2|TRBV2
CASSEALRLRGGGETQYF
TGTGCCAGCAGTGAAGCGCTTCGCCTGCGGGGGGGCGGGGAGACCCAGTACTTC
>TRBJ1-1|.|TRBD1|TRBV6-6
CASSLPTGDKAEAFF
TGTGCCAGCAGTTTACCTACAGGGGACAAGGCTGAAGCTTTCTTT
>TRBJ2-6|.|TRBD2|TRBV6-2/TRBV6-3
CASSSQLAGAQAGANVLTF
TGTGCCAGCAGTTCGCAGCTAGCGGGGGCGCAGGCTGGGGCCAACGTCCTGACTTTC
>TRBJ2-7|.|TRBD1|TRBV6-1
CAPQHLGDREYNEQYF
TGTGCCCCACAGCACCTTGGGGACAGGGAGTACAACGAGCAGTACTTC
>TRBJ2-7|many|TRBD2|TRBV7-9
CASSPYSGGRAEDEQYF
TGTGCCAGCAGCCCTTATTCGGGCGGGAGGGCCGAAGACGAGCAGTACTTC
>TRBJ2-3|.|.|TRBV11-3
CASSSYSTDTQYF
TGTGCCAGCAGCTCCTACAGCACAGATACGCAGTATTTT
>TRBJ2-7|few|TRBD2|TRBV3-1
CASSHHEGAGAPYEQYF
TGTGCCAGCAGCCACCACGAAGGAGCGGGGGCACCCTACGAGCAGTACTTC
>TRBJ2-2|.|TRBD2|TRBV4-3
CASSYTSGTSGRGTGELFF
TGCGCCAGCAGCTATACTTCCGGGACTAGCGGGAGAGGCACCGGGGAGCTGTTTTTT
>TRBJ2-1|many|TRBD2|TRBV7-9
CASSRLAGGQSGEQFF
TGTGCCAGCAGCCGACTAGCGGGGGGGCAAAGCGGTGAGCAGTTCTTC
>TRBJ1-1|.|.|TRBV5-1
CASSLEGTLYTEAFF
TGCGCCAGCAGCTTGGAGGGGACACTTTACACTGAAGCTTTCTTT
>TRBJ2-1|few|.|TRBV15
CATSRGAGARNEQFF
TGTGCCACCAGCAGAGGGGCAGGGGCTCGCAATGAGCAGTTCTTC
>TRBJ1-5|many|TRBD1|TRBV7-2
CASSLDRNQPQHF
TGTGCCAGCAGCTTGGACAGGAATCAGCCCCAGCATTTT
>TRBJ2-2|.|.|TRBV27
CASAYWNTGELFF
TGTGCCAGCGCCTACTGGAACACCGGGGAGCTGTTTTTT
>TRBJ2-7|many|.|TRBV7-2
CASSRGRGYEQYF
TGTGCCAGCAGCCGAGGCCGTGGCTACGAGCAGTACTTC
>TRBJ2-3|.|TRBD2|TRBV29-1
CSVEGLAGGRDTQYF
TGCAGCGTTGAGGGGCTAGCGGGGGGCCGAGATACGCAGTATTTT
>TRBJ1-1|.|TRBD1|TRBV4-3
CASSQIQGGRTEAFF
TGCGCCAGCAGCCAAATACAGGGGGGTCGAACTGAAGCTTTCTTT
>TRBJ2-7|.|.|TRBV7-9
CASSPGSGSTSYEQYF
TGTGCCAGCAGCCCGGGGTCCGGGAGCACCTCCTACGAGCAGTACTTC
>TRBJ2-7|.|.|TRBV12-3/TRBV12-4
CASSPSTPSRSYEQYF
TGTGCCAGCAGTCCTTCCACCCCTTCCAGGTCCTACGAGCAGTACTTC
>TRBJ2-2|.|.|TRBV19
CASSITRNTGELFF
TGTGCCAGTAGTATAACCCGGAACACCGGGGAGCTGTTTTTT
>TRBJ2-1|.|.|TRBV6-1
CASAPLSPHNEQFF
TGTGCCAGCGCACCCTTGTCCCCCCACAATGAGCAGTTCTTC
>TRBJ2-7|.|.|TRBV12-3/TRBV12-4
CASSLSLAPYEQYF
TGTGCCAGCAGTTTGAGCCTAGCTCCCTACGAGCAGTACTTC
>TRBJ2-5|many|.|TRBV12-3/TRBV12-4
CASSLGGGGGETQYF
TGTGCCAGCAGTTTAGGAGGAGGGGGTGGGGAGACCCAGTACTTC
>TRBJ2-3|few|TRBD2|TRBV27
CASSLAGGQGSQYF
TGTGCCAGCAGTTTAGCGGGGGGCCAGGGGTCGCAGTATTTT
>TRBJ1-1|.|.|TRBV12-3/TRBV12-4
CASSSRGLTRAFF
TGTGCCAGCAGTTCCCGGGGGTTGACTCGAGCTTTCTTT
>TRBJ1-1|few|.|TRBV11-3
CASSTPGATEAFF
TGTGCCAGCAGCACGCCAGGGGCCACTGAAGCTTTCTTT
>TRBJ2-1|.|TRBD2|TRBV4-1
CAGSQDPAGVRNEQFF
TGCGCCGGCAGCCAAGATCCAGCGGGAGTACGGAATGAGCAGTTCTTC
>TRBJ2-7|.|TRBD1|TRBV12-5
CASGLSAQGNEQYF
TGTGCTAGTGGTTTGTCGGCACAGGGGAACGAGCAGTACTTC
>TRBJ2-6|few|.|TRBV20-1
CSAADPFSGANVLTF
TGCAGTGCCGCGGACCCTTTCTCTGGGGCCAACGTCCTGACTTTC
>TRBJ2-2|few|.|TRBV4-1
CASSQGPAGELFF
TGCGCCAGCAGCCAAGGCCCCGCCGGGGAGCTGTTTTTT
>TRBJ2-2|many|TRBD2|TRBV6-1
CASSALAGEHGELFF
TGTGCCAGCAGTGCACTAGCGGGAGAACACGGGGAGCTGTTTTTT
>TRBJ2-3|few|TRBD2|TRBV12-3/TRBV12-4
CASNTPSGGSTDTQYF
TGTGCCAGCAACACTCCGAGCGGGGGCAGCACAGATACGCAGTATTTT
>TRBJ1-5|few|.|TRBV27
CASSLSEGGQPQHF
TGTGCCAGCAGTTTATCGGAGGGGGGTCAGCCCCAGCATTTT
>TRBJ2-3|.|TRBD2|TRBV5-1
CASSTPGLAGGPDTQYF
TGCGCCAGCAGCACGCCTGGACTAGCGGGAGGGCCAGATACGCAGTATTTT
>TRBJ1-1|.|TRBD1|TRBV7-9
CASSSPKTGGTEAFF
TGTGCCAGCAGCTCGCCCAAGACAGGGGGGACTGAAGCTTTCTTT
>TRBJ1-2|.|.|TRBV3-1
CASSQDRGLGGYTF
TGTGCCAGCAGCCAAGATCGGGGACTTGGTGGCTACACCTTC
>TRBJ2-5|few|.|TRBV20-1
CSAGFSAGAETQYF
TGCAGTGCTGGCTTTTCGGCGGGGGCGGAGACCCAGTACTTC
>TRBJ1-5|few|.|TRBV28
CASSLGGFQPQHF
TGTGCCAGCAGCCTTGGAGGGTTTCAGCCCCAGCATTTT